This TCR beta chain was identified during a study of shared clonotypes between healthy human individuals. Study findings and constraints: Rarefaction demonstrated incomplete sorted-subset sequencing despite large depth. The authors sampled blood alone, and tissue repertoires likely differ.

Produced via immunoSEQ multiplex PCR; TCRdb's table is partial and in-frame only. The sample yields 2 million to 3 million clones, 80% to 95% seen once. The healthy adult donors were HIV-negative and reported no recent acute infections or vaccinations. Comments on this clone: As yet, its antigen is unknown.

Sequencing was carried out using naive CD4+ T cells from PBMCs. Subset defined: CD45RA+ positively selected. This TCR was sampled from a young man in good health. Some clones in this sample may be carry-over from other donors' samples.

The CDR3 spells CASSRGTSGSTDTQYF. Here the CDR3 DNA reads TGTGCCAGCAGCCGGGGGACTAGCGGGAGCACAGATACGCAGTATTTT. The chain joins TRBV7-8 to TRBJ2-3; 12 bases line up with TRBD2. The V and J ends lost 5 bases and 0 bases, in that order; junction bases with no gene match: 3. CDR1 SGHVS and CDR2 FQNEAQ come from the germline V gene. The CDR3 covers 16 residues.